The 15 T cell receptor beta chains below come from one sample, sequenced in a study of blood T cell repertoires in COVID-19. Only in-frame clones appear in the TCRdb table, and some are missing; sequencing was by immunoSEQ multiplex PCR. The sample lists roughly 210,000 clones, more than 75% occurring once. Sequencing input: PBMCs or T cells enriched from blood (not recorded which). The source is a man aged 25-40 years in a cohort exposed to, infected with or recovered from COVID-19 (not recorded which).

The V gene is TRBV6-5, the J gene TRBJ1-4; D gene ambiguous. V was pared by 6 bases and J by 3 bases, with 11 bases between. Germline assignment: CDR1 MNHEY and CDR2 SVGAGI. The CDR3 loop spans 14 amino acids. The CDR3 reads CASSPGWANEKLFF. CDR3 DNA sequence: TGTGCCAGCAGCCCGGGGTGGGCTAATGAAAAACTGTTTTTT.

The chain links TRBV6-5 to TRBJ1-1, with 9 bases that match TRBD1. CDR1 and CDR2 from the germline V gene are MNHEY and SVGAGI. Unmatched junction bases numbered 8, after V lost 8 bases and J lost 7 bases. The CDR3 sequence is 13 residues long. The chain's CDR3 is CASGNEGQGEAFF. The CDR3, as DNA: TGTGCCAGCGGAAACGAGGGACAGGGTGAAGCTTTCTTT.

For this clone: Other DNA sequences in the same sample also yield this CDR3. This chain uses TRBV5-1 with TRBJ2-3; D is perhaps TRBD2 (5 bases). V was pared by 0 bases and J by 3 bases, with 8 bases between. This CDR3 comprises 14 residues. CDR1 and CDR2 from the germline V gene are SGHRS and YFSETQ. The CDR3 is CASSLGGPTDTQYF. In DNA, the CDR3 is TGCGCCAGCAGCTTGGGAGGGCCGACAGATACGCAGTATTTT.

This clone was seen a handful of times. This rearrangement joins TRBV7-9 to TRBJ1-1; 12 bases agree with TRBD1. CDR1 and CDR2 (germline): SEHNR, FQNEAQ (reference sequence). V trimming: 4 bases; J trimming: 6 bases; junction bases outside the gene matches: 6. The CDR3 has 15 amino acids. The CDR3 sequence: CASSSGTGGGSEAFF. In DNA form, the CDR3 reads TGTGCCAGCAGCTCGGGGACAGGGGGCGGATCTGAAGCTTTCTTT.

CDR3: CASSDTYGYTF. In DNA form, the CDR3 reads TGTGCCAGCAGCGACACCTATGGCTACACCTTC. The chain uses TRBV28 and TRBJ1-2; D uncertain. V was cut by 6 bases and J by 4 bases, with 6 bases left in between. The CDR3 spans 11 residues. Germline CDR1 is MDHEN and CDR2 is SYDVKM.

The CDR3, as DNA: TGTGCCAGCAGCCCGGGACAGAGATATAGCAATCAGCCCCAGCATTTT. Protein: CASSPGQRYSNQPQHF. The chain joins TRBV27 to TRBJ1-5, with 7 nucleotides matching TRBD1. The CDR3 runs 16 residues. J lost 0 bases, V lost 6 bases, and 8 bases had no gene match. Germline CDR1 is MNHEY and CDR2 is SMNVEV (reference sequence).

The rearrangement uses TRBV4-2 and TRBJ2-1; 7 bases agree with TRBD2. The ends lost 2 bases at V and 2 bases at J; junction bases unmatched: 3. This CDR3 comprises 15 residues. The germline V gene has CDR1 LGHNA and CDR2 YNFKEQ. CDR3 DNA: TGTGCCAGCAGCCAACGGCTAGCGGCCTACAATGAGCAGTTCTTC. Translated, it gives CASSQRLAAYNEQFF.

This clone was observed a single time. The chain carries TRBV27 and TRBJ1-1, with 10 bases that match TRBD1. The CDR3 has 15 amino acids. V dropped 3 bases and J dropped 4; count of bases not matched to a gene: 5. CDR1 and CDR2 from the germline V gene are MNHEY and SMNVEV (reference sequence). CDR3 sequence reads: CASSFRRTGGTEAFF. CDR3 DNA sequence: TGTGCCAGCAGTTTCCGAAGGACAGGGGGCACTGAAGCTTTCTTT.

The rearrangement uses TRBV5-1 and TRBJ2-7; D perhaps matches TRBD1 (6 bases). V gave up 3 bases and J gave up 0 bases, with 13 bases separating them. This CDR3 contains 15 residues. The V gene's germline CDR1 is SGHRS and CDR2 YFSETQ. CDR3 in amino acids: CASSWTESSSYEQYF. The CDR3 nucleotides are TGCGCCAGCAGCTGGACAGAATCGAGCTCCTACGAGCAGTACTTC.

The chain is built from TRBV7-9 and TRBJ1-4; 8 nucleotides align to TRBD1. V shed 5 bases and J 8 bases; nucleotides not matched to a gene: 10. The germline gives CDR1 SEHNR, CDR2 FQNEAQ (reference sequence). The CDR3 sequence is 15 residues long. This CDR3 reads CASSIPGTGGEKLFF. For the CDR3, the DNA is TGTGCCAGCAGCATTCCCGGGACAGGCGGGGAAAAACTGTTTTTT.

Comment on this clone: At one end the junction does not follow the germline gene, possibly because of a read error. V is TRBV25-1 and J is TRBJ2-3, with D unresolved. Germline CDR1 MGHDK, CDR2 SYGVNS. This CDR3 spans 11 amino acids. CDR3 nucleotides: TGTGTCAGCAGTCGGTCAGATACGCAGTATTTT. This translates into CVSSRSDTQYF.

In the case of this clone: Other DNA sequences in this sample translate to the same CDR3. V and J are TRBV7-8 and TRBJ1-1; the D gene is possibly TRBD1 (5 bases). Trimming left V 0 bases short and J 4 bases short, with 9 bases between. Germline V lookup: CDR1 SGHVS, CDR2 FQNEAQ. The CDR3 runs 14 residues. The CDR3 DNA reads TGTGCCAGCAGCTTAGCGCTGGGGGGCACTGAAGCTTTCTTT. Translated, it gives CASSLALGGTEAFF.

The CDR3: CASSHPRRQGSHEQYF. The CDR3 region has the DNA TGTGCCAGCAGCCACCCCCGGAGGCAGGGGTCCCACGAGCAGTACTTC. The rearrangement uses TRBV3-1 (or the pseudogene TRBV3-2) and TRBJ2-7, with D perhaps TRBD1 (6 bases). The V end lost 3 bases, the J end lost 5 bases, and 20 bases lay between the germline ends. Germline-derived CDR1 and CDR2 are LGHDT and YNNKEL (reference sequence). This CDR3 comprises 16 residues.

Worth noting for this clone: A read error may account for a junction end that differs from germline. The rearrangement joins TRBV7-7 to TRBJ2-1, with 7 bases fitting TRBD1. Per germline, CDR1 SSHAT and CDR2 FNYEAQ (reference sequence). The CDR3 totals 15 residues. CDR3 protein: CASSPYRTGYNEQFF. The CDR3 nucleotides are TGTGCTAGCAGCCCCTATCGGACAGGCTACAATGAGCAGTTCTTC.

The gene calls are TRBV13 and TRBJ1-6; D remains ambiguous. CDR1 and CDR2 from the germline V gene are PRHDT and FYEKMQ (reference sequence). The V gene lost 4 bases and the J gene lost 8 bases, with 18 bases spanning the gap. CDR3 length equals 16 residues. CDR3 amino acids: CASSSNEGIVYSPLHF. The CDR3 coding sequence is TGTGCCAGCAGCTCCAATGAGGGCATAGTATATTCACCCCTCCACTTT.